This T cell receptor (beta chain) was obtained from a study of siplizumab effects on memory and regulatory T cells. Clones were read by immunoSEQ multiplex PCR, and TCRdb kept only the in-frame ones, dropping some. The data show approximately 120,000 clones, 80% to 95% seen once. Study-wide results and limits: Apparently more diverse than memory cells, naive T cells also seemed major alloresponse contributors. The authors did not confirm suppressive function in proliferating Tregs from siplizumab cultures. The average Treg-derived proportion among mappable alloreactive CD4+ clones was 68.8% with siplizumab versus 26.9% in controls.

The CDR3 runs to 18 residues. From germline, CDR1 is SGDLS and CDR2 YYNGEE. The V end lost 3 bases, the J end lost 0 bases, and 16 bases lay between the germline ends. For this clone: The antigen is unknown.

The chain is built from TRBV9 and TRBJ1-6; D is unclear. This receptor was obtained from a human donor in good health. The sequencing input was non-Treg CD4+ T cells sorted from blood. CDR3 region: CASSARRPNSSYNSPLHF. CDR3 nucleotides: TGTGCCAGCAGCGCTCGACGCCCTAATAGCTCCTATAATTCACCCCTCCACTTT.